These T cell receptor beta chains were read from a single sample in a study of response to subunit inactivated influenza vaccine. From the RT-PCR reads, TCRdb called clonotypes with MiXCR, one entry per CDR3 protein. The sample holds about 570,000 distinct CDR3 sequences, about 10% seen once. Specimen: PBMCs from blood, collected on the day of vaccination. These receptors originate from a man aged 45-65 years who received an inactivated influenza vaccine. Both conserved end residues are trimmed from each CDR3. The D gene is left open where the match is weak.

d_call: .
v_call: TRBV15
j_call: TRBJ2-3
cdr3_aa: ATSMPDERESTDTQY

d_call: .
v_call: TRBV28
j_call: TRBJ2-3
cdr3_aa: ASSRSFSTDTQY

d_call: .
v_call: TRBV4-2
j_call: TRBJ2-3
cdr3_aa: ASSPSPGRGADTQY

d_call: .
v_call: TRBV12-3/TRBV12-4
j_call: TRBJ2-5
cdr3_aa: ASSFEGSQETQY

d_call: TRBD2
v_call: TRBV7-2
j_call: TRBJ2-7
cdr3_aa: ASSLGSGRAPEQY

d_call: TRBD1
v_call: TRBV29-1
j_call: TRBJ2-1
cdr3_aa: SVAPGQGKGNEQF

d_call: TRBD2
v_call: TRBV28
j_call: TRBJ2-2
cdr3_aa: ASSSVVSSVTSGRAGGGELF

d_call: .
v_call: TRBV28
j_call: TRBJ2-2
cdr3_aa: ASSPRTYPRNTGELF

d_call: .
v_call: TRBV5-1
j_call: TRBJ2-5
cdr3_aa: ASSLGQKYQETQY

d_call: TRBD1
v_call: TRBV5-1
j_call: TRBJ2-2
cdr3_aa: ASSAGQGATGELF

d_call: TRBD2
v_call: TRBV9
j_call: TRBJ2-7
cdr3_aa: ASSVGLAGSSYEQY

d_call: .
v_call: TRBV6-2/TRBV6-3
j_call: TRBJ2-7
cdr3_aa: ASSGPNNEQY

d_call: .
v_call: TRBV12-3/TRBV12-4
j_call: TRBJ2-3
cdr3_aa: ASSVPGALSDTQY

d_call: .
v_call: TRBV7-9
j_call: TRBJ2-3
cdr3_aa: ASSFLGADTQY

d_call: .
v_call: TRBV3-1
j_call: TRBJ2-2
cdr3_aa: ASSPPGLGELF

d_call: TRBD2
v_call: TRBV11-2
j_call: TRBJ2-4
cdr3_aa: ASSLQLAGGLSIQY

d_call: .
v_call: TRBV18
j_call: TRBJ2-3
cdr3_aa: ASSRNGEDTQY

d_call: .
v_call: TRBV20-1
j_call: TRBJ1-1
cdr3_aa: SARPLSLEAEAF

d_call: TRBD1
v_call: TRBV28
j_call: TRBJ2-7
cdr3_aa: ASSRQGLYEQY

d_call: TRBD2
v_call: TRBV6-2/TRBV6-3
j_call: TRBJ2-1
cdr3_aa: ASRTSRLAGEVNEQF

d_call: TRBD1
v_call: TRBV15
j_call: TRBJ2-7
cdr3_aa: ATSIDRQGPYEQY

d_call: .
v_call: TRBV11-2
j_call: TRBJ2-6
cdr3_aa: ASSLVPSGFSGANVLT

d_call: .
v_call: TRBV7-9
j_call: TRBJ2-1
cdr3_aa: ASSLWGQSLF

d_call: .
v_call: TRBV10-3
j_call: TRBJ2-1
cdr3_aa: AIKDDYNEQF

d_call: .
v_call: TRBV2
j_call: TRBJ2-2
cdr3_aa: ASTDTRGGNTGELF

d_call: .
v_call: TRBV20-1
j_call: TRBJ1-1
cdr3_aa: SARYFGGTEAF